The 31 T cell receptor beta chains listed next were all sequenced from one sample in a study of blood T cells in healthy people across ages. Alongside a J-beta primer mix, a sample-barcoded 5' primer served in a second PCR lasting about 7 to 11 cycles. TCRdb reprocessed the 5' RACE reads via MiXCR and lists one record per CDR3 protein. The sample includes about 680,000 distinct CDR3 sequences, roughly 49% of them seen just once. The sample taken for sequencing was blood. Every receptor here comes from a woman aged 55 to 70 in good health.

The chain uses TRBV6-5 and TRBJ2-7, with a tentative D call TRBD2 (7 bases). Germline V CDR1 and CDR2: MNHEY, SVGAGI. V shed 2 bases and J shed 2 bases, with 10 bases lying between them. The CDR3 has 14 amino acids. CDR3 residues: CASSYLRGPYEQYF. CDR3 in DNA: TGTGCCAGCAGTTACCTGCGGGGGCCCTACGAGCAGTACTTC.

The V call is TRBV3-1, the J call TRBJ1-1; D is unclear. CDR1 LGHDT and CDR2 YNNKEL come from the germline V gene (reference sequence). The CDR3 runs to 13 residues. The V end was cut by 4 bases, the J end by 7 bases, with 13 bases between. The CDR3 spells CASSLPTTGEAFF. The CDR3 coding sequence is TGTGCCAGCAGCCTCCCCACTACCGGTGAAGCTTTCTTT.

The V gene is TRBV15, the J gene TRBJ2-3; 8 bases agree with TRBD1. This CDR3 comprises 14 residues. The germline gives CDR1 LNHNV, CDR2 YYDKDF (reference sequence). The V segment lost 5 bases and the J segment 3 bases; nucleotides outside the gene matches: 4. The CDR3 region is CATSQGAVTDTQYF. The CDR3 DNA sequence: TGTGCCACCAGCCAGGGGGCGGTGACAGATACGCAGTATTTT.

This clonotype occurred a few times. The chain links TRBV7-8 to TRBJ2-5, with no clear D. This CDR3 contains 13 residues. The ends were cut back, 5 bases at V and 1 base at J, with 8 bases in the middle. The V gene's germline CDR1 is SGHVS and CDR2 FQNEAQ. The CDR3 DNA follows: TGTGCCAGCAGCGACTGGGTCCAAGAGACCCAGTACTTC. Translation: CASSDWVQETQYF.

CDR3 in amino acids: CASSIRGQLPSYEQYF. CDR3 DNA sequence: TGTGCCAGCAGCATTCGGGGACAGCTCCCCTCCTACGAGCAGTACTTC. The rearrangement joins TRBV27 to TRBJ2-7; 7 bases fit TRBD1. The CDR3 contains 16 residues. Germline V gene data show CDR1 as MNHEY and CDR2 as SMNVEV (reference sequence). Trimming removed 6 bases from V and 0 bases from J; junction bases left unmatched: 11.

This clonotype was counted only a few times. The CDR3 sequence: CASGHGGGINLYEQYF. The CDR3 nucleotides read TGTGCCAGCGGCCATGGCGGAGGGATCAACCTCTACGAGCAGTACTTC. The chain is built from TRBV7-2 and TRBJ2-7; perhaps TRBD2 as D (6 bases). The ends were cut back, 8 bases at V and 3 bases at J, with 23 bases in the middle. This CDR3 spans 16 amino acids. Germline lookup yields CDR1 SGHTA and CDR2 FQGNSA. The variable domain in full, completed from reference TRBV7-2 and TRBJ2-7, reads GAGVSQSPSNKVTEKGKDVELRCDPISGHTALYWYRQSLGQGLEFLIYFQGNSAPDKSGLPSDRFSAERTGGSVSTLTIQRTQQEDSAVYLCASGHGGGINLYEQYFGPGTRLTVT.

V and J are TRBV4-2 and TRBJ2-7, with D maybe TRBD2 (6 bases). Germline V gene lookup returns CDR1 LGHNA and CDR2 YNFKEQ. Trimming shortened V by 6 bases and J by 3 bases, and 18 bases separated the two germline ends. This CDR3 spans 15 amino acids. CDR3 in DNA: TGTGCCAGCAGTCCTACAGACTCTAGCGACTACGAGCAGTACTTC. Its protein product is CASSPTDSSDYEQYF.

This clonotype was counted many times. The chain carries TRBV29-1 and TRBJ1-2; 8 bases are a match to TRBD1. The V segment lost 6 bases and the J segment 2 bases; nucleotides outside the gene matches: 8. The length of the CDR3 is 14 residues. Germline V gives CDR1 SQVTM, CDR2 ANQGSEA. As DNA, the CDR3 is TGCAGCGTCAATCCCGGGACAGGAAACTATGGCTACACCTTC. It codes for CSVNPGTGNYGYTF. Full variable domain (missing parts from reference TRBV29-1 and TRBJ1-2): SAVISQKPSRDICQRGTSLTIQCQVDSQVTMMFWYRQQPGQSLTLIATANQGSEATYESGFVIDKFPISRPNLTFSTLTVSNMSPEDSSIYLCSVNPGTGNYGYTFGSGTRLTVV.

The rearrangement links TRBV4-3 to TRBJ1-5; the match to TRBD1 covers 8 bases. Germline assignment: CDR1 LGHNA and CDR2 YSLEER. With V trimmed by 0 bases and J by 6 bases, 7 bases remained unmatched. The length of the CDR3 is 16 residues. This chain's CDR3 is CASSQDFGQGGQPQHF. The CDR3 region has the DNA TGCGCCAGCAGCCAAGATTTCGGACAGGGCGGTCAGCCCCAGCATTTT.

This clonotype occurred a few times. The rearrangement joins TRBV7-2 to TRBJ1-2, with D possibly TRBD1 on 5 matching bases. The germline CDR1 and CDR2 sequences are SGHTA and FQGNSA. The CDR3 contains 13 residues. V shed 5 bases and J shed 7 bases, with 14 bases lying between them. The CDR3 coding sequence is TGTGCCAGCAGCCCCCGCCAGGGCGCTGGCTACACCTTC. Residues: CASSPRQGAGYTF.

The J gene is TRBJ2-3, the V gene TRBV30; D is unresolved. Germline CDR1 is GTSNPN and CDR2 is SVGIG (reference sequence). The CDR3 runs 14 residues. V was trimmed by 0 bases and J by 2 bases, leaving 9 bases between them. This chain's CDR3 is CAWSVDSNTDTQYF. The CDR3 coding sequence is TGTGCCTGGAGTGTAGATTCCAACACAGATACGCAGTATTTT. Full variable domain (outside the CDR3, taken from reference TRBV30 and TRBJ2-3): SQTIHQWPATLVQPVGSPLSLECTVEGTSNPNLYWYRQAAGRGLQLLFYSVGIGQISSEVPQNLSASRPQDRQFILSSKKLLLSDSGFYLCAWSVDSNTDTQYFGPGTRLTVL.

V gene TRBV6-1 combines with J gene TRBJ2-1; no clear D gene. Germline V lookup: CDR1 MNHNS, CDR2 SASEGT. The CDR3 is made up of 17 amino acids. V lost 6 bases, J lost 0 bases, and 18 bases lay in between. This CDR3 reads CASRVGFGPGSYNEQFF. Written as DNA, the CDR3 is TGTGCCAGCAGGGTGGGGTTTGGCCCGGGCTCCTACAATGAGCAGTTCTTC.

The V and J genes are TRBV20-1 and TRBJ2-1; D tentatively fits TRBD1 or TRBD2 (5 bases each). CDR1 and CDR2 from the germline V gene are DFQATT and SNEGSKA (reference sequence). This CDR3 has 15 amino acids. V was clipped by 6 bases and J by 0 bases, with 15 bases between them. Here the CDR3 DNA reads TGCAGTGCCGAAGGGGCTAGCAGCTCCTACAATGAGCAGTTCTTC. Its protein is CSAEGASSSYNEQFF.

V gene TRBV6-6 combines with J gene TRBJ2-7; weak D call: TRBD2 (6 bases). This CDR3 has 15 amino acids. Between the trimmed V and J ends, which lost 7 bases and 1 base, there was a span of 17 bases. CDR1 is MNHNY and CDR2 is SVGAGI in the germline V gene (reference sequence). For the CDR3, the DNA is TGTGCCAGCACCCTACCGGTGGGGGGTTCCTACGAGCAGTACTTC. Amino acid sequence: CASTLPVGGSYEQYF.

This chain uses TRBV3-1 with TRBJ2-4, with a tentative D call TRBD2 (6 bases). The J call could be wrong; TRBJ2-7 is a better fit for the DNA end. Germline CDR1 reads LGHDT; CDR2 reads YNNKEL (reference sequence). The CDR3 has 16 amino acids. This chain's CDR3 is CASSQRYAQGGGEQYF. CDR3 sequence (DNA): TGTGCCAGCAGCCAAAGGTACGCGCAGGGAGGTGGCGAGCAGTACTTC.

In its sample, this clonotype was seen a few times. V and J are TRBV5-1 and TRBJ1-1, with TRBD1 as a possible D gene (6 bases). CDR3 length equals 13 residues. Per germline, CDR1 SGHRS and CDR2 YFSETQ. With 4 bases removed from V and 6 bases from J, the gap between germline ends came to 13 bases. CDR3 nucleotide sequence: TGCGCCAGCAGCCTCCCACAGGGCGCTGAAGCTTTCTTT. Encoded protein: CASSLPQGAEAFF.

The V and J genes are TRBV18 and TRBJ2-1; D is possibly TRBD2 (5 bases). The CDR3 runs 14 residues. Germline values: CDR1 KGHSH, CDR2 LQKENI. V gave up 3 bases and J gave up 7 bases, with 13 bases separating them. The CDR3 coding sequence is TGTGCCAGCTCACCCCTGGCTAGCCCGAATGAGCAGTTCTTC. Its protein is CASSPLASPNEQFF.

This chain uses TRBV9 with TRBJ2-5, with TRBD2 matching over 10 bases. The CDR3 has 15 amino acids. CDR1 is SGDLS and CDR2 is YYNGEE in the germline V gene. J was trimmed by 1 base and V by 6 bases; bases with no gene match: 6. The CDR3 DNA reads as TGTGCCAGCACTCGGACTAGCGGTTTCCAAGAGACCCAGTACTTC. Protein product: CASTRTSGFQETQYF.

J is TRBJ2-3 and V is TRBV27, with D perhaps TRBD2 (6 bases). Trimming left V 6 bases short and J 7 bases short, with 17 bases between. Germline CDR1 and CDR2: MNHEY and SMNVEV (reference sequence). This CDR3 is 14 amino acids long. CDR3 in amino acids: CASRTRVSGNTQYF. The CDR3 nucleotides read TGTGCCAGCAGGACCCGCGTTAGCGGAAATACGCAGTATTTT.

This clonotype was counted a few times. The CDR3 bases are TGTGCCAGCAGACAGGGGTTTGGCTACACCTTC. This translates into CASRQGFGYTF. The chain links TRBV27 to TRBJ1-2; 7 positions agree with TRBD1. Trimming removed 6 bases from V and 7 bases from J; junction bases left unmatched: 2. Germline V gene sequence: CDR1 MNHEY, CDR2 SMNVEV (reference sequence). This CDR3 region has 11 residues.

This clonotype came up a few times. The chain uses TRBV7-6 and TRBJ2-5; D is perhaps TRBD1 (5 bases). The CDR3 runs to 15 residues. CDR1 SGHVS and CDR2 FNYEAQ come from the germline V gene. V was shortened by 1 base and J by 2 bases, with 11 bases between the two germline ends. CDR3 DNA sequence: TGTGCCAGCAGCTTAGGACAGCTACCTCAAGAGACCCAGTACTTC. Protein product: CASSLGQLPQETQYF.

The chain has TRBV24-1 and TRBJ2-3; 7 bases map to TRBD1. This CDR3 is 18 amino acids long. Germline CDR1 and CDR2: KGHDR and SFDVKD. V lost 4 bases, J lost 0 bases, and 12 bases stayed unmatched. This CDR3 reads CATSETPGTAPSTDTQYF. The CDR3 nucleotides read TGTGCCACCAGTGAGACGCCCGGGACAGCTCCCAGCACAGATACGCAGTATTTT.

CDR3 sequence reads: CASGGDEQFF. The DNA of the CDR3 is TGTGCCAGCGGTGGCGATGAGCAGTTCTTC. The rearrangement joins TRBV27 to TRBJ2-1; D is ambiguous. CDR1 is MNHEY, CDR2 SMNVEV, per germline (reference sequence). CDR3 length: 10 amino acids. V lost 8 bases to trimming and J lost 8 bases, with 7 bases between them.

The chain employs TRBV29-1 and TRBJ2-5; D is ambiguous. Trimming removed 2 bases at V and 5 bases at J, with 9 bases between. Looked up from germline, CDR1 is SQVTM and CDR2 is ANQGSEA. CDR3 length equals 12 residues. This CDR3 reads CSVETVVETQYF. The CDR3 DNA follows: TGCAGCGTTGAAACGGTTGTGGAGACCCAGTACTTC.

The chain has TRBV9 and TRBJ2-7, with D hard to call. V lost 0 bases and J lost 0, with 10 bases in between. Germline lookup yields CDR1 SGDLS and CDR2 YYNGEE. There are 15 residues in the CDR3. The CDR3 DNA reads TGTGCCAGCAGCGTAGATGGACGGAACTCCTACGAGCAGTACTTC. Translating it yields CASSVDGRNSYEQYF.

CDR3 DNA sequence: TGTGCCAGCAGTTCCTGGCCAGGGACCGTGCGGGAGGGGTCTAGCGAGCAGTACTTC. Its translation is CASSSWPGTVREGSSEQYF. The chain links TRBV6-5 to TRBJ2-5, with 9 positions matching TRBD2. The J call may be in error: the DNA end matches TRBJ2-7 better. CDR3 length equals 19 residues. Germline loops: CDR1 MNHEY, CDR2 SVGAGI.

The CDR3 protein is CASRTGTGLDTQYF. CDR3 in DNA: TGCGCCAGCAGAACCGGGACAGGGTTGGATACGCAGTATTTT. The chain has TRBV10-2 and TRBJ2-3, with 9 bases aligning to TRBD1. The CDR3 totals 14 residues. The junction had 7 bases not matched to a gene; V was cut back by 6 bases and J by 6 bases. Germline V gene lookup returns CDR1 WSHSY and CDR2 SAAADI.

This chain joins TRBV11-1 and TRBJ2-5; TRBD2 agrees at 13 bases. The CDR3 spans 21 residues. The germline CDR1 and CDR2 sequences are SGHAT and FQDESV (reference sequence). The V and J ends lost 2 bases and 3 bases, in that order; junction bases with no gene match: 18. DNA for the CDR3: TGTGCCAGCAGCTTAAAGCGTCAGGCCGGGACTAGCGGGATGAGGGAAGAGACCCAGTACTTC. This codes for CASSLKRQAGTSGMREETQYF. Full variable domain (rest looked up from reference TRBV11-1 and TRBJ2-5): EAEVAQSPRYKITEKSQAVAFWCDPISGHATLYWYRQILGQGPELLVQFQDESVVDDSQLPKDRFSAERLKGVDSTLKIQPAELGDSAMYLCASSLKRQAGTSGMREETQYFGPGTRLLVL.

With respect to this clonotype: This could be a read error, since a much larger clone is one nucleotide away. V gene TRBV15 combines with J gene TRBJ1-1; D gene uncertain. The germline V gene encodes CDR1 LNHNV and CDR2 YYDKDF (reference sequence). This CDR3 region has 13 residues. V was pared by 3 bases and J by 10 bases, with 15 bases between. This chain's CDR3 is CATSSSDTGTAFF. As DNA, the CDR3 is TGTGCCACCAGCAGTTCTGACACCGGAACAGCTTTCTTT.

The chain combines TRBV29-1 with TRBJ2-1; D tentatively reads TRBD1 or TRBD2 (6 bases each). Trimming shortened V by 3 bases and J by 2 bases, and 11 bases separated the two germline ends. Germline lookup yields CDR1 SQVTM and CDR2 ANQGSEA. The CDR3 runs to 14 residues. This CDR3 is CSVDLGGTYNEQFF. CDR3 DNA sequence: TGCAGCGTTGATTTAGGGGGGACCTACAATGAGCAGTTCTTC.

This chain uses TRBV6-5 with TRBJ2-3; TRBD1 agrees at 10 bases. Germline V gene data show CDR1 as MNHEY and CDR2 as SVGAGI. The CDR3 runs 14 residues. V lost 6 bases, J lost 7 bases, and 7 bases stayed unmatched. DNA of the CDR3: TGTGCCAGCAGCCGGACAGGGGGACCCAATACGCAGTATTTT. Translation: CASSRTGGPNTQYF.